This passage covers 6 T cell receptor beta chains from one sample sequenced in a study of molecular identifiers for immune sequencing clone quantification. TCRdb recomputed calls from the PCR reads with MiXCR, one row per CDR3 protein. The table lists around 480,000 distinct CDR3 sequences, roughly a fifth of them singletons, with around 0.84% in the top ten. Sequenced sample: naive CD8+ T cells from blood, with Jurkat cell RNA spiked in. The subset here: FACS-sorted CD8+CD4-CCR7+CD45RA+ naive T cells. These receptors all stem from a human donor in good health. Some libraries in this study had Jurkat cell RNA spiked in.

This clonotype showed up just a few times. The chain has TRBV12-5 and TRBJ2-5; the D gene is possibly TRBD1 (5 bases). Trimming stripped 4 bases from V and 5 bases from J, with 23 bases between. The V gene's germline CDR1 is LGHNT and CDR2 FRNRAP. The CDR3 has 17 amino acids. CDR3 nucleotide sequence: TGTGCTAGTGGTTCCCCCTTTCAGGCAGGGCCAGGGGAGACCCAGTACTTC. Translated: CASGSPFQAGPGETQYF. The full variable domain, completed using reference TRBV12-5 and TRBJ2-5, is DARVTQTPRHKVTEMGQEVTMRCQPILGHNTVFWYRQTMMQGLELLAYFRNRAPLDDSGMPKDRFSAEMPDATLATLKIQPSEPRDSAVYFCASGSPFQAGPGETQYFGPGTRLLVL.

CDR3 in amino acids: CSARPWDRDYNSPLHF. In nucleotides, the CDR3 is TGCAGTGCTAGGCCCTGGGACAGGGACTATAATTCACCCCTCCACTTT. The V call is TRBV20-1, the J call TRBJ1-6; 9 bases map to TRBD1. V lost 3 bases to trimming and J lost 3 bases; unmatched junction nucleotides: 6. The CDR3 is made up of 16 amino acids. The germline gives CDR1 DFQATT, CDR2 SNEGSKA (reference sequence).

This clonotype occurred many times. The chain couples TRBV7-9 to TRBJ1-1; possibly TRBD1 for D (5 bases). The germline V and J ends were trimmed by 2 bases and 6 bases, with 16 bases remaining between them. The CDR3 is 15 amino acids. In germline, CDR1 is SEHNR, CDR2 FQNEAQ (reference sequence). This CDR3 reads CASSLQGRSVAEAFF. For the CDR3, the DNA is TGTGCCAGCAGCTTACAGGGTCGGAGCGTGGCTGAAGCTTTCTTT.

V gene TRBV29-1 combines with J gene TRBJ2-7; D is possibly TRBD1 (7 bases). Trimming removed 3 bases at V and 3 bases at J, with 12 bases between. Germline assignment: CDR1 SQVTM and CDR2 ANQGSEA. This CDR3 is built from 13 residues. The CDR3 region is CSVEEGANYEQYF. The CDR3 bases are TGCAGCGTTGAGGAGGGGGCTAACTACGAGCAGTACTTC.

The rearrangement links TRBV9 to TRBJ2-7; maybe TRBD1 (6 bases). Germline-derived CDR1 and CDR2 are SGDLS and YYNGEE. The length of the CDR3 is 14 residues. Trimming removed 4 bases from V and 3 bases from J, with 14 bases in between. In DNA form, the CDR3 reads TGTGCCAGCAGCCTCCGGGACAACGACTACGAGCAGTACTTC. This translates into CASSLRDNDYEQYF.

This clonotype was found many times. This sequence joins TRBV20-1 and TRBJ2-7, with TRBD2 as a possible D gene (5 bases). V shed 8 bases and J shed 0 bases, with 17 bases lying between them. Germline CDR1 is DFQATT and CDR2 is SNEGSKA (reference sequence). The CDR3 consists of 14 residues. The CDR3 protein is CSRAVRESSYEQYF. CDR3 DNA sequence: TGCAGTCGAGCCGTGAGGGAGAGCTCCTACGAGCAGTACTTC.